The entry that follows covers one T cell receptor (beta chain) sequence. This sample is drawn from a study of T-cell reconstitution after alpha-beta-depleted transplantation in children. Preparation of the TCRbeta library used unique molecular identifiers. TCRdb passed the PCR reads through MiXCR, listing each CDR3 protein once. This sample yields more than 450,000 distinct CDR3 sequences, of which about 17% are seen a single time; 3.3% belongs to the top ten. The V segment lost 5 bases and the J segment 2 bases; nucleotides outside the gene matches: 4. The CDR3 length is 15 residues. The germline V gene has CDR1 LNHNV and CDR2 YYDKDF (reference sequence).

This rearrangement joins TRBV15 to TRBJ2-3; 10 bases line up with TRBD1. Sequencing used PBMCs from the stem cell graft donor, obtained from the stem cell graft. The TCR comes from a human donor who donated a stem cell graft to a child with acute lymphoblastic leukemia. DNA of the CDR3: TGTGCCACCAGCGGGGACAGGGGATCCACAGATACGCAGTATTTT. As protein: CATSGDRGSTDTQYF.